This T cell receptor beta chain was documented in a study of cytomegalovirus exposure and HLA in healthy donors. The PCR employed 60 Vbeta primers together with 13 Jbeta primers. Sequencing was performed with immunoSEQ multiplex PCR; in TCRdb, only in-frame clones are kept and a portion is missing. The table lists approximately 110,000 clones, about 76% of them singletons. This CDR3 has 15 residues. Trimming left V 1 base short and J 9 bases short, with 14 bases between. The germline gives CDR1 SGDLS, CDR2 YYNGEE. General study findings and limits: Trimming of TCR beta V- and J-genes showed a link, identified in a later analysis, to a missense DCLRE1C variant. Later work associated roughly 17,000 TCR beta sequences with HLA alleles at 0.05 false discovery rate. It was fewer than 200 TCR beta chains that were listed as cytomegalovirus-associated. A few CMV-associated chains were confirmed in vitro to be specific for CMV antigens.

Worth noting for this clone: Its antigen is currently unknown.

V is TRBV9 and J is TRBJ1-6, with D unresolved. The TCR was taken from a woman aged 55-69 years in good health and CMV-seropositive. Input material: PBMCs. The CDR3 DNA follows: TGTGCCAGCAGCGTAAGAGACGGAGCGAGTTCACCCCTCCACTTT. Its protein is CASSVRDGASSPLHF.